The 8 T cell receptor beta chains below all came from one sample that was sequenced in a study of cytomegalovirus exposure and HLA in healthy donors. The study ran its PCR with 60 Vbeta and 13 Jbeta primers. The assay was immunoSEQ multiplex PCR, and TCRdb's table has in-frame clones only and misses some. The table lists about 210,000 clones, around 75% of them singletons, with around 0.42% in the top ten. Sequences were obtained from PBMCs. The source is a male donor in good health and CMV-seropositive.

This clone has a handful of counts. This sequence joins TRBV10-2 and TRBJ2-1; a possible D gene is TRBD2 (5 bases). This CDR3 is built from 13 residues. The V end was cut by 5 bases, the J end by 5 bases, with 10 bases between. Germline V gives CDR1 WSHSY, CDR2 SAAADI. The DNA of the CDR3 is TGCGCCAGCAGTCGATCGCGGGACAATGAGCAGTTCTTC. It translates to CASSRSRDNEQFF.

The chain is built from TRBV7-3 and TRBJ2-5; TRBD2 agrees at 11 bases. Germline assignment: CDR1 SGHTA and CDR2 FQGTGA. The ends lost 5 bases at V and 5 bases at J; junction bases unmatched: 7. This CDR3 is 15 amino acids long. CDR3 sequence (DNA): TGTGCCAGCAGCCCTAGCGGGGGGAATTGGGAGACCCAGTACTTC. It yields the protein CASSPSGGNWETQYF.

A single count supports this clone. This chain links TRBV28 with TRBJ1-2; 8 positions agree with TRBD1. Trimming took 6 bases from V and 8 from J; bases not matched to a gene: 8. The CDR3 extends over 13 amino acids. CDR1 MDHEN and CDR2 SYDVKM come from the germline V gene. The CDR3 reads CASRLQGEEGYTF. The CDR3 DNA follows: TGTGCCAGCAGGTTACAGGGGGAAGAGGGCTACACCTTC.

The CDR3 coding sequence is TGCGCCAGCAGCCCAGGCAGCACAGATACGCAGTATTTT. This encodes CASSPGSTDTQYF. The V and J genes are TRBV5-1 and TRBJ2-3; D not resolved. Deletions cut 4 bases from V and 0 bases from J, with 6 bases between. Per the germline V gene, CDR1 is SGHRS and CDR2 is YFSETQ. CDR3 size: 13 residues.

This chain joins TRBV6-6 and TRBJ2-1; 9 nucleotides agree with TRBD2. With 0 bases clipped from V and 9 bases from J, the junction kept 6 bases outside the gene matches. CDR3 length: 15 amino acids. Germline V gene lookup returns CDR1 MNHNY and CDR2 SVGAGI (reference sequence). The CDR3 sequence is CASSYSGGRAPEQFF. The CDR3 nucleotides are TGTGCCAGCAGTTACTCGGGCGGGAGGGCCCCTGAGCAGTTCTTC.

The rearrangement joins TRBV18 to TRBJ1-5; weak D call: TRBD1 (5 bases). This CDR3 is 15 amino acids long. In germline, CDR1 is KGHSH, CDR2 LQKENI. Trimming left V 2 bases short and J 0 bases short, with 8 bases between. CDR3 sequence (DNA): TGTGCCAGCTCACCAGGGGCACGTAGCAATCAGCCCCAGCATTTT. It translates to CASSPGARSNQPQHF.

This chain uses TRBV19 with TRBJ1-1; 8 bases are a match to TRBD1. Trimming took 9 bases from V and 1 from J; bases not matched to a gene: 1. Germline V gene data show CDR1 as LNHDA and CDR2 as SQIVND (reference sequence). The CDR3 has 12 amino acids. CDR3 protein: CASGTGNTEAFF. CDR3 nucleotides: TGTGCCAGCGGGACAGGGAACACTGAAGCTTTCTTT. The full variable domain, its missing parts supplied by reference TRBV19 and TRBJ1-1, is DGGITQSPKYLFRKEGQNVTLSCEQNLNHDAMYWYRQDPGQGLRLIYYSQIVNDFQKGDIAEGYSVSREKKESFPLTVTSAQKNPTAFYLCASGTGNTEAFFGQGTRLTVV.

The V and J genes are TRBV29-1 and TRBJ2-3; D unclear. The CDR3 consists of 12 residues. The V and J ends lost 7 bases and 2 bases respectively, with 10 bases between them. From germline, CDR1 is SQVTM and CDR2 ANQGSEA. Here the CDR3 reads CSAKTSTDTQYF. The CDR3 DNA sequence: TGCAGCGCCAAGACATCCACAGATACGCAGTATTTT.